The rows below give T cell receptor beta chains drawn from one sample of a study of shared clonotypes between healthy human individuals. The protocol was immunoSEQ multiplex PCR, while the TCRdb copy is restricted to in-frame clones and leaves out a portion. The sample carries about 480,000 clones, 75% to 80% recorded once. The sequenced material came from PBMCs. These receptors were obtained from a woman aged 40 to 50 in good health. Some clones in this sample may be carry-over from other donors' samples. Each CDR3 is given with its conserved first and last residue. A D gene is named only where the DNA matches it firmly. A clone size is listed for some rows: how often the clone was seen (once, few, many), or a class if it is expanded.

>TRBJ2-7|.|TRBV10-3|.
CAIRSSRGYEQYF
TGTGCCATCAGAAGCTCCAGGGGCTACGAGCAGTACTTC
>TRBJ2-7|.|TRBV29-1|.
CSVSATGSYEQYF
TGCAGCGTTTCGGCGACTGGCTCCTACGAGCAGTACTTC
>TRBJ2-1|.|TRBV7-2|TRBD1
CASSRDRAGEQFF
TGTGCCAGCAGCCGTGACAGGGCGGGTGAGCAGTTCTTC
>TRBJ2-3|.|TRBV6-5|TRBD2
CASSSAGGPDTQYF
TGTGCCAGCAGTTCCGCGGGAGGCCCAGATACGCAGTATTTT
>TRBJ2-1|once|TRBV4-1|.
CASSQEGAKRRGNEQFF
TGCGCCAGCAGCCAAGAAGGCGCGAAACGAAGAGGGAATGAGCAGTTCTTC
>TRBJ2-5|few|TRBV7-2|.
CASSLVGSETQYF
TGTGCCAGCAGCTTAGTAGGGTCCGAGACCCAGTACTTC
>TRBJ2-5|many|TRBV29-1|TRBD2
CSVPTSGRVETQYF
TGCAGCGTTCCAACTAGCGGGAGGGTGGAGACCCAGTACTTC
>TRBJ2-7|.|TRBV11-1|.
CASSLAGGTATYEQYF
TGTGCCAGCAGCTTAGCTGGGGGGACAGCGACCTACGAGCAGTACTTC
>TRBJ2-3|.|TRBV28|TRBD1
CASSRGQGATDTQYF
TGTGCCAGCAGTCGAGGACAGGGGGCAACAGATACGCAGTATTTT
>TRBJ2-3|.|TRBV11-2|.
CASSLGRTTDTQYF
TGTGCCAGCAGCTTAGGGAGGACCACAGATACGCAGTATTTT
>TRBJ2-7|.|TRBV27|TRBD2
CASSFSASGSYEQYF
TGTGCCAGCAGTTTCAGTGCTAGCGGATCCTACGAGCAGTACTTC
>TRBJ2-2|.|TRBV5-6|.
CASRSRPAGELFF
TGTGCCAGCAGGTCGAGGCCGGCCGGGGAGCTGTTTTTT
>TRBJ1-5|.|TRBV28|TRBD1
CASRTGSQPQHF
TGTGCCAGCCGGACAGGGAGTCAGCCCCAGCATTTT
>TRBJ1-1|few|TRBV6-1|.
CASSEFKGYTEAFF
TGTGCCAGCAGTGAATTTAAGGGTTACACTGAAGCTTTCTTT
>TRBJ2-2|.|TRBV15|TRBD2
CATSRESGTNTGELFF
TGTGCCACCAGCAGAGAAAGCGGGACGAACACCGGGGAGCTGTTTTTT
>TRBJ2-1|.|TRBV5-4|.
CASSGTGTYNEQFF
TGTGCCAGCAGCGGGACGGGGACCTACAATGAGCAGTTCTTC
>TRBJ2-2|.|TRBV2|.
CALRDSTGTGELFF
TGTGCACTCAGGGACTCCACCGGCACCGGGGAGCTGTTTTTT
>TRBJ1-4|.|TRBV4-2|.
CASSQDTGSNEKLFF
TGTGCCAGCAGCCAAGACACAGGGTCCAATGAAAAACTGTTTTTT
>TRBJ1-2|.|TRBV6-1|.
CASRGQGFYGYTF
TGTGCCAGCCGAGGGCAGGGTTTCTATGGCTACACCTTC
>TRBJ2-3|once|TRBV19|TRBD2
CASSSYSSGSRTDTQYF
TGTGCCAGTAGTAGCTACTCTAGCGGGAGTAGAACAGATACGCAGTATTTT
>TRBJ1-5|.|TRBV19|.
CASSDELVSGVGQPQHF
TGTGCCAGTAGTGATGAACTGGTCTCAGGGGTTGGTCAGCCCCAGCATTTT
>TRBJ1-1|once|TRBV2|.
CASKGLSNTEAFF
TGTGCCAGCAAGGGACTTTCAAACACTGAAGCTTTCTTT
>TRBJ1-2|.|TRBV7-2|.
CASSLRQPNYGYTF
TGTGCCAGCAGCTTACGACAGCCTAACTATGGCTACACCTTC
>TRBJ1-4|.|TRBV7-9|.
CASSRLTTNEKLFF
TGTGCCAGCAGCCGACTTACAACTAATGAAAAACTGTTTTTT
>TRBJ1-2|once|TRBV5-4|.
CASSLRGVGYGYTF
TGTGCCAGCAGCTTGCGAGGCGTCGGCTATGGCTACACCTTC
>TRBJ2-5|.|TRBV18|.
CASSPPGQREETQYF
TGTGCCAGCTCACCACCGGGGCAGCGCGAAGAGACCCAGTACTTC
>TRBJ2-2|few|TRBV7-9|TRBD2
CASSLGLAGTTGELFF
TGTGCCAGCAGCTTGGGACTAGCGGGAACCACCGGGGAGCTGTTTTTT
>TRBJ2-7|.|TRBV28|.
CASRLGGHLYEQYF
TGTGCCAGCAGACTGGGGGGACACCTCTACGAGCAGTACTTC
>TRBJ2-3|few|TRBV7-8|.
CASSFRDTQYF
TGTGCCAGCAGCTTTCGAGATACGCAGTATTTT
>TRBJ1-4|.|TRBV4-3|.
CASSQDWHYNEKLFF
TGCGCCAGCAGCCAAGACTGGCACTATAATGAAAAACTGTTTTTT
>TRBJ2-1|few|TRBV16|TRBD1
CASSQSGTGWNEQFF
TGTGCCAGCAGCCAATCTGGGACAGGTTGGAATGAGCAGTTCTTC
>TRBJ2-3|.|TRBV7-2|.
CASSFVSGNRVDTQYF
TGTGCCAGCAGCTTCGTCAGCGGAAACCGCGTGGATACGCAGTATTTT
>TRBJ2-1|.|TRBV28|.
CASSYGRNEQFF
TGTGCCAGCAGTTACGGAAGGAATGAGCAGTTCTTC
>TRBJ2-7|.|TRBV19|.
CASSIGGPSYEQYF
TGTGCCAGTAGTATAGGCGGGCCGTCCTACGAGCAGTACTTC
>TRBJ2-7|.|TRBV5-5|TRBD2
CASSAREGRYEQYF
TGTGCCAGCAGCGCCAGGGAGGGGCGCTACGAGCAGTACTTC
>TRBJ2-3|.|TRBV5-1|.
CASSLVVRPSTDTQYF
TGCGCCAGCAGCTTGGTGGTGCGTCCTAGCACAGATACGCAGTATTTT
>TRBJ2-2|once|TRBV11-1|.
CASSKPPGELFF
TGTGCCAGCAGCAAACCCCCCGGGGAGCTGTTTTTT
>TRBJ2-3|.|TRBV29-1|TRBD2
CSVAYTSDPRDTQYF
TGCAGCGTTGCTTACACTAGCGACCCCCGAGATACGCAGTATTTT
>TRBJ2-7|.|TRBV20-1|.
CSAREPYEQYF
TGCAGTGCTAGAGAACCATACGAGCAGTACTTC
>TRBJ1-1|few|TRBV9|TRBD1
CASSVESRTGGFLDTEAFF
TGTGCCAGCAGCGTAGAGTCACGGACAGGGGGCTTTCTGGACACTGAAGCTTTCTTT
>TRBJ2-1|.|TRBV11-2|.
CASRIDGGSRNEQFF
TGTGCCAGCAGGATCGACGGGGGTTCGCGTAATGAGCAGTTCTTC
>TRBJ1-1|.|TRBV15|.
CATSDRMTRFGTEAFF
TGTGCCACCAGCGACAGGATGACACGCTTTGGGACTGAAGCTTTCTTT
>TRBJ2-5|.|TRBV7-9|.
CASSEDQGFRIETQYF
TGTGCCAGCAGCGAAGACCAGGGATTTAGAATAGAGACCCAGTACTTC
>TRBJ2-2|.|TRBV10-3|TRBD2
CAIRGTSGRAAATGELFF
TGTGCCATCAGGGGGACTAGCGGGAGGGCCGCAGCGACCGGGGAGCTGTTTTTT
>TRBJ1-2|.|TRBV20-1|.
CSAGTAWGYTF
TGCAGTGCAGGTACAGCCTGGGGCTACACCTTC
>TRBJ2-3|.|TRBV10-2|TRBD2
CASMLAGGSDTQYF
TGCGCCAGCATGTTGGCGGGAGGGTCAGATACGCAGTATTTT
>TRBJ2-7|once|TRBV30|TRBD2
CAWSANHPLAGTYYEQYF
TGTGCCTGGAGTGCAAATCATCCGCTAGCGGGAACCTACTACGAGCAGTACTTC
>TRBJ2-5|.|TRBV5-6|.
CASSWSGRETQYF
TGTGCCAGCAGCTGGTCAGGGAGGGAGACCCAGTACTTC
>TRBJ1-2|many|TRBV5-4|.
CASSLESEGSYYGYTF
TGTGCCAGCAGCTTGGAGTCTGAGGGGTCTTACTATGGCTACACCTTC
>TRBJ2-2|.|TRBV5-1|.
CASSWATENTGELFF
TGCGCCAGCAGCTGGGCTACAGAGAACACCGGGGAGCTGTTTTTT
>TRBJ2-7|.|TRBV15|.
CATSRDRVNDEQYF
TGTGCCACCAGCAGAGACAGGGTTAACGACGAGCAGTACTTC
>TRBJ2-5|.|TRBV29-1|.
CSVGPSGYQARETQYF
TGCAGCGTTGGACCCTCCGGGTATCAGGCTCGAGAGACCCAGTACTTC
>TRBJ2-1|.|TRBV4-2|TRBD1
CASSSNRGPYNEQFF
TGTGCCAGCAGCAGTAACAGGGGGCCCTACAATGAGCAGTTCTTC
>TRBJ2-7|.|TRBV30|TRBD2
CAWTGTSGPYEQYF
TGTGCCTGGACCGGGACTAGCGGTCCCTACGAGCAGTACTTC
>TRBJ2-1|.|TRBV9|TRBD2
CASSVAGTSALYNEQFF
TGTGCCAGCAGCGTAGCTGGGACTAGCGCTCTATACAATGAGCAGTTCTTC
>TRBJ2-4|few|TRBV7-9|.
CASSPPGLAKNIQYF
TGTGCCAGCAGCCCCCCCGGCCTAGCCAAAAACATTCAGTACTTC
>TRBJ2-5|.|TRBV27|.
CASLGPGQETQYF
TGTGCCAGCCTGGGGCCCGGCCAAGAGACCCAGTACTTC
>TRBJ2-2|.|TRBV2|.
CASSERRTGELFF
TGTGCCAGCAGTGAGCGCAGAACCGGGGAGCTGTTTTTT
>TRBJ2-7|.|TRBV5-4|.
CASSLTHSYEQYF
TGTGCCAGCAGCTTGACGCACTCCTACGAGCAGTACTTC